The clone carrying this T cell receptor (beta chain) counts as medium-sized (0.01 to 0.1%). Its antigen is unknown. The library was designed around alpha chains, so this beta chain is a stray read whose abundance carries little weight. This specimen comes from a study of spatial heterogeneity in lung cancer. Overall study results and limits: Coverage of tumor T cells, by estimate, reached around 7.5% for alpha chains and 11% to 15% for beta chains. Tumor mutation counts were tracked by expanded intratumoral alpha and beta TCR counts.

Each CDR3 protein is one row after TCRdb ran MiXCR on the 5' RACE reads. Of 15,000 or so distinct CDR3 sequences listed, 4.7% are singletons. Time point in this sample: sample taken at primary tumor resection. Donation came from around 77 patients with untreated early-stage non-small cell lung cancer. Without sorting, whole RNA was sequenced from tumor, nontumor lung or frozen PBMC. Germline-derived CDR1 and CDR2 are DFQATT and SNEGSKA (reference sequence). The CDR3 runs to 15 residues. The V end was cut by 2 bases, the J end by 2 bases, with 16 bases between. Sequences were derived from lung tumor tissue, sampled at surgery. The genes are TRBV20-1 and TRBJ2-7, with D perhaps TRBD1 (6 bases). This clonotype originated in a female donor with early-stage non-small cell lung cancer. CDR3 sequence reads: CSARNRDKGTYEQYF. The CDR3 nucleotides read TGCAGTGCTAGAAACCGGGACAAGGGTACCTACGAGCAGTACTTC.